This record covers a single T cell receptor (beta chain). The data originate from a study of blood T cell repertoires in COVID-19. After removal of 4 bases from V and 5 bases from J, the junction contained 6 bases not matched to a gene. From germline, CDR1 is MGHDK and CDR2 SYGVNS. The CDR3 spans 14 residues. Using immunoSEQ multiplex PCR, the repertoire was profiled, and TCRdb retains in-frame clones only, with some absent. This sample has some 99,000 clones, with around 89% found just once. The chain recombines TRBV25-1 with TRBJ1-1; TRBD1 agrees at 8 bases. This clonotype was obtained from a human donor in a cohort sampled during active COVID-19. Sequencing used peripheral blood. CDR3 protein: CASSGTGMGTEAFF. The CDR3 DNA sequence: TGTGCCAGCAGTGGGACAGGGATGGGGACTGAAGCTTTCTTT.